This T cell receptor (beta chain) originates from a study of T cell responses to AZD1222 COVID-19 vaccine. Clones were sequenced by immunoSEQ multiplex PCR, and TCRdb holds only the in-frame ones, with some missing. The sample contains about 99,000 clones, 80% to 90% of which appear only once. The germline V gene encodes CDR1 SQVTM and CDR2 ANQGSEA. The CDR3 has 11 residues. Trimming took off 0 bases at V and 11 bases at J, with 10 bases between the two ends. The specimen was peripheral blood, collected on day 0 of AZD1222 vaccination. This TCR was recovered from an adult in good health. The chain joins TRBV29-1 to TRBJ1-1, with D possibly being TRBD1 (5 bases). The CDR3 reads CSVEEGTDAFF. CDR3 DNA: TGCAGCGTTGAAGAAGGGACGGATGCTTTCTTT.